This record concerns one T cell receptor beta chain sequence. This record comes from a study of blood T cell repertoires in COVID-19. Background on the study: Samples representing acute and convalescent COVID-19 were sourced from the United States, Italy and Spain. PBMCs, B-cell-depleted T cells, or T cells were the source of the cDNA or gDNA that made up the material.

Repertoires were generated with immunoSEQ multiplex PCR, while TCRdb's copy carries only in-frame clones and drops some. The sample yields approximately 190,000 clones, around nine tenths seen once. V was clipped by 5 bases and J by 5 bases, with 12 bases between them. This CDR3 has 13 amino acids. Germline assignment: CDR1 LGHDT and CDR2 YNNKEL (reference sequence). Sequences were obtained from peripheral blood. This chain uses TRBV3-1 (or the pseudogene TRBV3-2) with TRBJ1-1; D call uncertain. This sequence was found in a man in his fifties or sixties with active or convalescent COVID-19. CDR3 sequence reads: CASSKVSGTEAFF. The CDR3 nucleotides read TGTGCCAGCAGCAAGGTAAGCGGGACTGAAGCTTTCTTT.